Listed below are T cell receptor beta chains from one sample, sequenced in a study. TCRdb processed the 5' RACE reads anew with MiXCR; each CDR3 protein has one entry. The sample includes 11,000 or so distinct CDR3 sequences, about 30% seen only once; the top ten take under 3.5%. The sequenced material came from Tregs sorted from a lymph node. The receptors shown here come from a female donor with breast cancer. Both conserved end residues are part of each CDR3. Each record gives: J gene, V gene, clone size, D gene, CDR3 protein, CDR3 DNA. A D gene is named only where the DNA matches it firmly. Only part of the rows carry a size: once, few, many, or a class if the clone is expanded.

j_call: TRBJ2-7
v_call: TRBV4-2
clone_size: many
d_call: .
cdr3_aa: CASSHDLGGYEQYF
cdr3_nt: TGTGCCAGCAGCCATGACCTCGGTGGCTACGAGCAGTACTTC

j_call: TRBJ2-2
v_call: TRBV15
clone_size: many
d_call: .
cdr3_aa: CATSRLIAETRNTGELFF
cdr3_nt: TGTGCCACCAGCAGACTAATCGCAGAGACAAGAAACACCGGGGAGCTGTTTTTT

j_call: TRBJ1-5
v_call: TRBV2
clone_size: .
d_call: .
cdr3_aa: CASRDGQINQPQHF
cdr3_nt: TGTGCCAGCAGAGATGGACAGATCAATCAGCCCCAGCATTTT

j_call: TRBJ1-5
v_call: TRBV3-1
clone_size: .
d_call: .
cdr3_aa: CASSQLPGFYSNQPQHF
cdr3_nt: TGTGCCAGCAGCCAACTGCCAGGCTTCTACAGCAATCAGCCCCAGCATTTT

j_call: TRBJ2-5
v_call: TRBV15
clone_size: .
d_call: TRBD1
cdr3_aa: CATSDRDSRETQYF
cdr3_nt: TGTGCCACCAGCGACCGGGACAGCCGGGAGACCCAGTACTTC

j_call: TRBJ2-7
v_call: TRBV12-3/TRBV12-4
clone_size: medium-sized
d_call: TRBD1
cdr3_aa: CASSGWSGTGTYEQYF
cdr3_nt: TGTGCCAGCAGCGGTTGGTCCGGGACAGGGACCTACGAGCAGTACTTC

j_call: TRBJ2-1
v_call: TRBV29-1
clone_size: medium-sized
d_call: TRBD2
cdr3_aa: CSVAGTSGPYNEQFF
cdr3_nt: TGCAGCGTAGCGGGGACTAGCGGACCATACAATGAGCAGTTCTTC

j_call: TRBJ1-2
v_call: TRBV20-1
clone_size: many
d_call: TRBD1
cdr3_aa: CSATTPGQGNGYTF
cdr3_nt: TGCAGTGCTACTACCCCGGGACAGGGGAACGGCTACACCTTC

j_call: TRBJ1-5
v_call: TRBV9
clone_size: many
d_call: .
cdr3_aa: CASSVSGGSNQPQHF
cdr3_nt: TGTGCCAGCAGCGTGAGCGGGGGAAGCAATCAGCCCCAGCATTTT

j_call: TRBJ1-1
v_call: TRBV6-6
clone_size: many
d_call: .
cdr3_aa: CASSWAAHMNTEAFF
cdr3_nt: TGTGCCAGCAGCTGGGCAGCTCATATGAACACTGAAGCTTTCTTT

j_call: TRBJ1-2
v_call: TRBV28
clone_size: .
d_call: .
cdr3_aa: CASSLAGNQGPYGYTF
cdr3_nt: TGTGCCAGCAGTTTGGCGGGAAATCAGGGACCCTATGGCTACACCTTC

j_call: TRBJ2-3
v_call: TRBV6-6
clone_size: .
d_call: .
cdr3_aa: CASSYTTGMDTQYF
cdr3_nt: TGTGCCAGCAGTTACACTACGGGCATGGATACGCAGTATTTT

j_call: TRBJ2-3
v_call: TRBV4-2
clone_size: .
d_call: .
cdr3_aa: CASAGSRSTDTQYF
cdr3_nt: TGTGCCAGCGCAGGGAGTAGGAGCACAGATACGCAGTATTTT

j_call: TRBJ2-7
v_call: TRBV5-1
clone_size: .
d_call: .
cdr3_aa: CASSSAGTYEQYF
cdr3_nt: TGCGCCAGCAGCTCCGCGGGGACCTACGAGCAGTACTTC

j_call: TRBJ2-1
v_call: TRBV7-6
clone_size: .
d_call: .
cdr3_aa: CAGTLLGGGAYNEQFF
cdr3_nt: TGTGCCGGCACTCTACTGGGGGGGGGCGCGTACAATGAGCAGTTCTTC

j_call: TRBJ2-7
v_call: TRBV15
clone_size: .
d_call: TRBD2
cdr3_aa: CATSSTSGILDKQYF
cdr3_nt: TGTGCCACCAGTTCCACTAGCGGGATTCTGGACAAGCAGTACTTC

j_call: TRBJ2-3
v_call: TRBV20-1
clone_size: .
d_call: .
cdr3_aa: CSARDARDATDTQYF
cdr3_nt: TGCAGTGCTAGAGATGCCCGGGACGCTACAGATACGCAGTATTTT

j_call: TRBJ2-1
v_call: TRBV20-1
clone_size: many
d_call: TRBD2
cdr3_aa: CSARDRRLAGWEQFF
cdr3_nt: TGCAGTGCTAGAGATCGGAGACTAGCGGGATGGGAGCAGTTCTTC

j_call: TRBJ2-1
v_call: TRBV13
clone_size: .
d_call: TRBD2
cdr3_aa: CASSLGRSSSGRGEQFF
cdr3_nt: TGTGCCAGCAGCTTAGGCCGGTCGAGTAGCGGGAGAGGTGAGCAGTTCTTC

j_call: TRBJ1-2
v_call: TRBV7-9
clone_size: medium-sized
d_call: .
cdr3_aa: CASSLDSYYGYTF
cdr3_nt: TGTGCCAGCAGCTTAGACAGCTACTATGGCTACACCTTC

j_call: TRBJ2-1
v_call: TRBV7-9
clone_size: medium-sized
d_call: TRBD2
cdr3_aa: CASSSGTSGSAYNEQFF
cdr3_nt: TGTGCCAGCAGCTCCGGGACTAGCGGGAGTGCCTACAATGAGCAGTTCTTC

j_call: TRBJ2-3
v_call: TRBV20-1
clone_size: medium-sized
d_call: TRBD2
cdr3_aa: CSAALAGGPGTDTQYF
cdr3_nt: TGCAGTGCCGCCCTAGCGGGAGGGCCTGGAACAGATACGCAGTATTTT

j_call: TRBJ2-5
v_call: TRBV24-1
clone_size: medium-sized
d_call: TRBD2
cdr3_aa: CATSERTSGRSPLQETQYF
cdr3_nt: TGTGCCACCAGTGAGCGGACTAGCGGGAGGTCACCCCTTCAAGAGACCCAGTACTTC

j_call: TRBJ2-2
v_call: TRBV6-5
clone_size: few
d_call: .
cdr3_aa: CASSYSFSISHTGELFF
cdr3_nt: TGTGCCAGCAGTTACTCTTTTTCGATATCACACACAGGGGAGCTGTTTTTT

j_call: TRBJ1-5
v_call: TRBV20-1
clone_size: medium-sized
d_call: TRBD1
cdr3_aa: CSADATTGVGNQPQHF
cdr3_nt: TGCAGTGCTGACGCGACCACAGGGGTGGGTAATCAGCCCCAGCATTTT

j_call: TRBJ1-3
v_call: TRBV6-1
clone_size: medium-sized
d_call: TRBD1
cdr3_aa: CATRTGTNTIYF
cdr3_nt: TGTGCCACGAGGACAGGGACAAACACCATATATTTT

j_call: TRBJ2-3
v_call: TRBV15
clone_size: .
d_call: .
cdr3_aa: CATSSQVDRLTDTQYF
cdr3_nt: TGTGCCACCAGCAGCCAAGTCGACCGACTCACAGATACGCAGTATTTT

j_call: TRBJ2-3
v_call: TRBV11-3
clone_size: medium-sized
d_call: .
cdr3_aa: CASSPLGTDTQYF
cdr3_nt: TGTGCCAGCAGCCCCCTGGGAACAGATACGCAGTATTTT

j_call: TRBJ2-4
v_call: TRBV20-1
clone_size: medium-sized
d_call: .
cdr3_aa: CSASDGWSAKNIQYF
cdr3_nt: TGCAGTGCTAGCGACGGCTGGTCTGCCAAAAACATTCAGTACTTC

j_call: TRBJ2-7
v_call: TRBV7-8
clone_size: medium-sized
d_call: .
cdr3_aa: CASSSGLNPHEQYF
cdr3_nt: TGTGCCAGCAGCTCGGGCCTCAATCCCCACGAGCAGTACTTC

j_call: TRBJ2-3
v_call: TRBV4-1
clone_size: medium-sized
d_call: .
cdr3_aa: CASSQDRTARTDTQYF
cdr3_nt: TGCGCCAGCAGCCAAGACAGGACAGCCCGCACAGATACGCAGTATTTT

j_call: TRBJ2-5
v_call: TRBV5-1
clone_size: many
d_call: .
cdr3_aa: CASSLLAMKETQYF
cdr3_nt: TGCGCCAGCAGCTTACTAGCAATGAAGGAGACCCAGTACTTC

j_call: TRBJ1-2
v_call: TRBV5-4
clone_size: medium-sized
d_call: .
cdr3_aa: CASSLDIPYGYTF
cdr3_nt: TGTGCCAGCAGCTTGGACATCCCCTATGGCTACACCTTC

j_call: TRBJ2-1
v_call: TRBV7-9
clone_size: .
d_call: .
cdr3_aa: CASSFPELNGQSF
cdr3_nt: TGTGCCAGCAGCTTCCCGGAGCTAAATGGGCAGTCCTTC

j_call: TRBJ1-1
v_call: TRBV20-1
clone_size: many
d_call: .
cdr3_aa: CSARPVKGHRRTEAFF
cdr3_nt: TGCAGTGCTAGGCCAGTAAAGGGACATCGACGCACTGAAGCTTTCTTT

j_call: TRBJ1-5
v_call: TRBV6-5
clone_size: medium-sized
d_call: TRBD1
cdr3_aa: CASRPDRAFNQPQHF
cdr3_nt: TGTGCCAGCAGACCCGACAGGGCTTTCAATCAGCCCCAGCATTTT

j_call: TRBJ2-4
v_call: TRBV5-1
clone_size: .
d_call: TRBD1
cdr3_aa: CASSFGQGILQYF
cdr3_nt: TGCGCCAGCAGCTTCGGACAGGGAATCCTTCAGTACTTC

j_call: TRBJ2-1
v_call: TRBV20-1
clone_size: medium-sized
d_call: TRBD2
cdr3_aa: CSARALAEVLNEQFF
cdr3_nt: TGCAGTGCTAGAGCGCTAGCGGAGGTCCTCAATGAGCAGTTCTTC

j_call: TRBJ2-1
v_call: TRBV12-3/TRBV12-4
clone_size: many
d_call: .
cdr3_aa: CASSFRAGDNEQFF
cdr3_nt: TGTGCCAGCAGTTTCAGGGCAGGGGACAATGAGCAGTTCTTC

j_call: TRBJ1-2
v_call: TRBV6-6
clone_size: many
d_call: .
cdr3_aa: CASSYMHGWAARGYTF
cdr3_nt: TGTGCCAGCAGTTACATGCATGGCTGGGCAGCTCGTGGCTACACCTTC

j_call: TRBJ2-2
v_call: TRBV27
clone_size: .
d_call: TRBD1
cdr3_aa: CASSRTGCIGELFF
cdr3_nt: TGTGCCAGCAGTCGGACAGGGTGCATAGGGGAGCTGTTTTTT

j_call: TRBJ1-1
v_call: TRBV29-1
clone_size: many
d_call: TRBD1
cdr3_aa: CSVGTGENTEAFF
cdr3_nt: TGCAGCGTTGGGACAGGGGAGAACACTGAAGCTTTCTTT

j_call: TRBJ1-6
v_call: TRBV20-1
clone_size: medium-sized
d_call: .
cdr3_aa: CSARLGRDSPLHF
cdr3_nt: TGCAGTGCTAGGCTGGGACGAGATTCACCCCTCCACTTT

j_call: TRBJ2-6
v_call: TRBV4-1
clone_size: medium-sized
d_call: TRBD2
cdr3_aa: CASSQGAGGPTGANVLTF
cdr3_nt: TGCGCCAGCAGCCAAGGAGCGGGAGGGCCCACTGGGGCCAACGTCCTGACTTTC

j_call: TRBJ2-7
v_call: TRBV2
clone_size: medium-sized
d_call: .
cdr3_aa: CASSGTHSYEQYF
cdr3_nt: TGTGCCAGCTCCGGGACTCACTCCTACGAGCAGTACTTC

j_call: TRBJ1-1
v_call: TRBV4-1
clone_size: medium-sized
d_call: .
cdr3_aa: CASNQEGTEAFF
cdr3_nt: TGCGCCAGCAACCAGGAGGGCACTGAAGCTTTCTTT

j_call: TRBJ2-1
v_call: TRBV7-9
clone_size: medium-sized
d_call: .
cdr3_aa: CASSLDNNEQFF
cdr3_nt: TGTGCCAGCAGCCTAGACAATAATGAGCAGTTCTTC

j_call: TRBJ2-1
v_call: TRBV2
clone_size: few
d_call: TRBD2
cdr3_aa: CARAQVGGSTYNEQFF
cdr3_nt: TGTGCCAGAGCCCAAGTGGGCGGGAGCACCTACAATGAGCAGTTCTTC

j_call: TRBJ2-1
v_call: TRBV3-1
clone_size: few
d_call: .
cdr3_aa: CASSPTGTEGGYEQFF
cdr3_nt: TGTGCCAGCAGCCCCACCGGGACAGAGGGAGGGTATGAGCAGTTCTTC

j_call: TRBJ1-5
v_call: TRBV4-1
clone_size: many
d_call: .
cdr3_aa: CASEQVYSNQPQHF
cdr3_nt: TGCGCAAGCGAACAGGTTTATAGCAATCAGCCCCAGCATTTT

j_call: TRBJ1-1
v_call: TRBV20-1
clone_size: medium-sized
d_call: .
cdr3_aa: CSARDLAGGDSAFF
cdr3_nt: TGCAGTGCTAGAGATCTTGCGGGGGGCGACTCAGCTTTCTTT

j_call: TRBJ1-5
v_call: TRBV20-1
clone_size: medium-sized
d_call: TRBD1
cdr3_aa: CSARDQWAGGVQPQHF
cdr3_nt: TGCAGTGCTAGAGATCAGTGGGCAGGGGGCGTTCAGCCCCAGCATTTT

j_call: TRBJ2-3
v_call: TRBV20-1
clone_size: many
d_call: .
cdr3_aa: CSARRENPSTDTQYF
cdr3_nt: TGCAGTGCTAGAAGGGAAAACCCGAGCACAGATACGCAGTATTTT

j_call: TRBJ2-7
v_call: TRBV6-2/TRBV6-3
clone_size: many
d_call: TRBD2
cdr3_aa: CASSREREAPYEQYF
cdr3_nt: TGTGCCAGCAGTAGAGAGCGGGAGGCCCCCTACGAGCAGTACTTC

j_call: TRBJ2-1
v_call: TRBV4-1
clone_size: many
d_call: .
cdr3_aa: CASSQGTSSYNEQFF
cdr3_nt: TGCGCCAGCAGCCAGGGCACAAGCTCCTACAATGAGCAGTTCTTC